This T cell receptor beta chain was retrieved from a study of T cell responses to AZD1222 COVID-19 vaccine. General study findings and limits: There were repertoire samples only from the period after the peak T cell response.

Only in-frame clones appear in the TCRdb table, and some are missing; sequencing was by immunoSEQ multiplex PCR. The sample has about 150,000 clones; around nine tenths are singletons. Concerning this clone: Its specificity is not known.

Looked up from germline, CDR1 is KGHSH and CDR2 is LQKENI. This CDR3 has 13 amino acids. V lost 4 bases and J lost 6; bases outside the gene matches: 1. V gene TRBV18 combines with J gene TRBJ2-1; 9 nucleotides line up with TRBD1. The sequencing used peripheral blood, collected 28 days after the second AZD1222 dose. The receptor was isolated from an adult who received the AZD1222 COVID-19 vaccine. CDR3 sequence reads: CASSQTGGNEQFF. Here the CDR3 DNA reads TGTGCCAGCTCACAGACAGGGGGCAATGAGCAGTTCTTC.